Given below is one TCR beta chain in context. In the original analysis: Amplification of reference gene primers was used by the study to estimate nucleated cell counts. Measured with immunoSEQ multiplex PCR; TCRdb has only the in-frame clones, and not every one. V, J and clone size reflect that table, while D and trimming were determined from the DNA. The sample yields around 310,000 clones, approximately 89% seen once. Participants reported their clinical history, and cohort assignment relied on those reports. Symptom resolution, clearance, or two negative PCRs marked donors in Cohort 3 as recovered. The data stem from a study of blood T cell repertoires in COVID-19. Study information: Donors in the United States, Italy and Spain gave samples during acute or convalescent COVID-19.

This clonotype was obtained from a woman aged 40-49 years who had recovered from COVID-19. Sequencing was carried out using PBMCs or T cells enriched from blood (not recorded which).

The CDR3 sequence is CSVVAGAATDTQYF. In DNA form, the CDR3 reads TGCAGCGTTGTAGCGGGAGCCGCCACAGATACGCAGTATTTT. This chain connects TRBV29-1 to TRBJ2-3; 9 bases fit TRBD2. With V trimmed by 4 bases and J by 2 bases, 4 bases remained unmatched. There are 14 residues in the CDR3. Germline V gives CDR1 SQVTM, CDR2 ANQGSEA.